This TCR beta chain was sequenced for a study of blood T cell repertoires in COVID-19 (dated by TCRdb to 2020 to 2022). Background on the whole study: Samples from collaborators originated in the United States, Italy and Spain and spanned both the acute and convalescent phases of COVID-19. The prospective study material was composed of cDNA or gDNA derived from T cells, B-cell-depleted T cells, or PBMCs. Deeply sampled blood TCRbeta repertoires from subjects exposed to, actively infected with, or recovered from COVID-19 were included in the dataset. The repertoires were released in a freely available public database meant as a resource for research on the immune response to SARS-CoV-2. The samples were drawn from the first 160 participants of the ongoing ImmuneRACE study and from under 1,500 subjects provided by 6 global collaborators. A de-identified subject ID, COVID-19 status, age in years and sex were almost always included in the sample metadata. Where available, HLA class I and class II types were obtained from metadata supplied by the sample provider rather than from assay-based typing.

On the study overall, not on this receptor specifically: The amount of clinical and demographic metadata varied by source and participant and was provided uncurated.

The immunoSEQ Assay, a bias-controlled multiplex PCR, was used to amplify TCRbeta CDR3 regions from genomic DNA. In the original analysis: Nucleated cell counts per sample were estimated from amplification of reference gene primers within the assay. To quantify the absolute abundance of each unique TCRbeta CDR3 rearrangement, sequence reads were collapsed and filtered. For each sample, productive Simpson clonality was calculated by taking the square root of Simpson's diversity index across productive rearrangements. TCRdb limited this immuneACCESS table to in-frame rearrangements with V and J called. A share of clones is missing; checked studies link under half to unresolved V genes, and the rest is unexplained. That table furnishes V, J and clone size, whereas the DNA furnished D and trimming. This sample holds hundreds of thousands of clones; around 84% were observed only once. Over 0.95% of the sample lies in the top ten.

The germline V gene provides CDR1 ENHRY and CDR2 SYGVKD. Compared with germline, V lacks 7 bases and J lacks 3 bases; bases without a gene match: 1. The CDR3 holds 12 amino acids from the cysteine to the phenylalanine. Kept here is only the CDR3 DNA, which spans 36 bases and is read in frame from base 1. Each collaborating institution followed its own protocols to collect whole blood in K2EDTA tubes. For TCRbeta analysis, collaborators shipped samples in one of three forms: frozen whole blood, isolated PBMCs, or DNA extracted from either of those sample types. With regard to this clone: Its antigen is unknown. Base-call qualities are not available, and no considerably larger clone is one nucleotide away.

The rearranged chain carries TRBV10-3 and TRBJ2-5, with 8 bases matching TRBD1. The TCR originated in a man in his forties or fifties with acute or convalescent COVID-19. The specimen sequenced was peripheral blood. The bases are TGTGCCATCAAGGGACAGGAAGAGACCCAGTACTTC. Its coded protein is CAIKGQEETQYF.